This T cell receptor beta chain is from a study of CD8+ T cells in alopecia areata. Study-wide results and limits: One nonresponder leaves baseline CD8+ expansion's link to response uncertain.

This clone was found a few times. The antigen remains undetermined. Following extraction, RNA underwent reverse transcription to cDNA, which served as the sequencing template. Clones were sequenced by immunoSEQ multiplex PCR, and TCRdb holds only the in-frame ones, with some missing. The sample yields approximately 100,000 clones, more than 75% seen once. Sample treatment: oral pan-JAK inhibitor, 5-10 mg twice daily. Patients with alopecia areata provided lesional scalp punch biopsies as well as peripheral blood. The clonotype was recovered from a human donor with alopecia areata. Material: CD8+ T cells sorted from blood, obtained between weeks 30 and 35, from a patient treated with tofacitinib.

The CDR3 nucleotides read TGTGCCAGCACCCCGGGACAGGGTTCGGATGAGCAGTTCTTC. Translated, it gives CASTPGQGSDEQFF. V gene TRBV6-5 combines with J gene TRBJ2-1; 9 bases line up with TRBD1. CDR1 MNHEY and CDR2 SVGAGI come from the germline V gene. The length of the CDR3 is 14 residues. Unmatched junction bases numbered 9, after V lost 7 bases and J lost 8 bases.